Below are 9 T cell receptor beta chains sequenced from a single sample in a study of blood T cell repertoires in COVID-19. The repertoire was sequenced with immunoSEQ multiplex PCR; TCRdb's copy has only in-frame clones and lacks some. The sample lists over 70,000 clones, 65% to 90% seen once, with 6.9% in the top ten. The material sequenced was peripheral blood. The receptors were gathered from a man aged 25-40 years with COVID-19, enrolled during active disease.

As DNA, the CDR3 is TGTGCCAGCAGCCCCGGGGGGGAGAGGACTGAAGCTTTCTTT. It translates to CASSPGGERTEAFF. The V gene is TRBV7-2, the J gene TRBJ1-1; the D gene is possibly TRBD1 (5 bases). This CDR3 contains 14 residues. The V end lost 5 bases, the J end lost 5 bases, and 15 bases lay between the germline ends. From germline, CDR1 is SGHTA and CDR2 FQGNSA.

This chain joins TRBV7-9 and TRBJ1-4, with D perhaps matching TRBD1 (5 bases). Trimming stripped 4 bases from V and 5 bases from J, with 11 bases between. The CDR3 runs 14 residues. The germline CDR1 and CDR2 sequences are SEHNR and FQNEAQ (reference sequence). The CDR3 nucleotides read TGTGCCAGCAGCTCTAGGCAGGGAAATGAAAAACTGTTTTTT. It translates to CASSSRQGNEKLFF. Combining the CDR3 with reference TRBV7-9 and TRBJ1-4 gives the whole variable domain DTGVSQNPRHKITKRGQNVTFRCDPISEHNRLYWYRQTLGQGPEFLTYFQNEAQLEKSRLLSDRFSAERPKGSFSTLEIQRTEQGDSAMYLCASSSRQGNEKLFFGSGTQLSVL.

This rearrangement joins TRBV28 to TRBJ1-4; no clear D. With 9 bases removed from V and 0 bases from J, the gap between germline ends came to 8 bases. The germline V gene has CDR1 MDHEN and CDR2 SYDVKM. This CDR3 contains 13 residues. CDR3 nucleotide sequence: TGTGCCAGTATGCTAACAACTAATGAAAAACTGTTTTTT. This codes for CASMLTTNEKLFF.

This clone has a count of ten or more. The chain recombines TRBV12-3 or TRBV12-4 with TRBJ2-7; 8 positions agree with TRBD1. Trimming took 6 bases from V and 7 from J; bases not matched to a gene: 5. CDR3 length: 12 amino acids. As DNA, the CDR3 is TGTGCCAGCAGCGTCGGACAGGGTGAGCAGTACTTC. It codes for CASSVGQGEQYF.

In this sample, this clone turned up a few times. The V gene is TRBV6-2 or TRBV6-3, the J gene TRBJ2-7, with 7 bases aligning to TRBD1. The CDR3 extends over 12 amino acids. Germline V gene lookup returns CDR1 MNHEY and CDR2 SVGEGT. Germline trimming cut 4 bases from V and 9 bases from J; bases unmatched to any gene: 6. In DNA form, the CDR3 reads TGTGCCAGCAGTTCGCGGACAGGAATGCAGTACTTC. Its translation: CASSSRTGMQYF.

The V gene is TRBV24-1, the J gene TRBJ2-3, with a tentative D call TRBD1 (5 bases). This CDR3 has 11 amino acids. Looked up from germline, CDR1 is KGHDR and CDR2 is SFDVKD. V dropped 10 bases and J dropped 9 bases, with 13 bases sitting between them. CDR3 in amino acids: CATQQGPTQYF. CDR3 DNA: TGTGCCACGCAGCAGGGCCCAACGCAGTATTTT.

Regarding this clone: One end of the junction is discordant with germline, which a read error may explain. This chain uses TRBV7-7 with TRBJ2-7; 9 nucleotides line up with TRBD2. Germline CDR1 is SSHAT and CDR2 is FNYEAQ (reference sequence). The CDR3 is 13 residues long. The CDR3 spells CASSSAGGYEQYF. The CDR3 region has the DNA TGTGCTAGCAGCTCAGCGGGAGGCTACGAGCAGTACTTC.

By sample share, this clone is medium-sized (0.01 to 0.1%). The genes are TRBV7-3 and TRBJ2-2; no reliable D call. The CDR3 length is 16 residues. CDR1 SGHTA and CDR2 FQGTGA come from the germline V gene. Trimming removed 7 bases at V and 0 bases at J, with 15 bases between. The CDR3 is CASTTAGPPNTGELFF. The DNA for the CDR3 is TGTGCCAGCACCACAGCAGGCCCCCCGAACACCGGGGAGCTGTTTTTT.

This sequence joins TRBV7-2 and TRBJ1-2; D unresolved. The CDR3 has 15 residues. Deletions cut 1 base from V and 8 bases from J, with 17 bases between. Germline V lookup: CDR1 SGHTA, CDR2 FQGNSA. As DNA, the CDR3 is TGTGCCAGCAGCTTAGATATATCGGGGAACCGCGGCTACACCTTC. Amino acid sequence: CASSLDISGNRGYTF.